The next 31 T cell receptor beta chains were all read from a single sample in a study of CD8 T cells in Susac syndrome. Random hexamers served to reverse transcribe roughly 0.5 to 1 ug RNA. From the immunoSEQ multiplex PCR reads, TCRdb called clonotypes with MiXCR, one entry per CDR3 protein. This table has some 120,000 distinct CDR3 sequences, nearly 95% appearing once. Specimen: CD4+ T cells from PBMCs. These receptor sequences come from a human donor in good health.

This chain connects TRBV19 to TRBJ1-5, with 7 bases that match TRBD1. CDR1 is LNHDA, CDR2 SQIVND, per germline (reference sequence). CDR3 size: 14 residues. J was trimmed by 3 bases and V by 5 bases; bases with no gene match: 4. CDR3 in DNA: TGTGCCAGTAGTTCGACAGGGTACAATCAGCCCCAGCATTTT. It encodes CASSSTGYNQPQHF.

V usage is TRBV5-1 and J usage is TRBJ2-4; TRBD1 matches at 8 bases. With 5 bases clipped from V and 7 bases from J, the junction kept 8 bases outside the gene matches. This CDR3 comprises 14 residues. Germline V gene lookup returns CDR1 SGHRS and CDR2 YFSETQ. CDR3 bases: TGCGCCAGCAGACCCGACAGGGGAGTTAACATTCAGTACTTC. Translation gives CASRPDRGVNIQYF.

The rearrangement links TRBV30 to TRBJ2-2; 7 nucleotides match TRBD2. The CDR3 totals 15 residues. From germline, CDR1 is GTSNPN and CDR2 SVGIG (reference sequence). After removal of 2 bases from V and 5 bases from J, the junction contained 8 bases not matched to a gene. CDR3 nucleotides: TGTGCCTGGAGTAGGCAGGGAGGGAGGACCGGGGAGCTGTTTTTT. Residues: CAWSRQGGRTGELFF.

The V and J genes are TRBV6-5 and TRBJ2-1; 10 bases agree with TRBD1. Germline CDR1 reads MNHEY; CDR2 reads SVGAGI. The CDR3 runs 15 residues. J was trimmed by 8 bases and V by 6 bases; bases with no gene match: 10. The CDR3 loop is CASSSRDRGPHEQFF. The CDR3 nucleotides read TGTGCCAGCAGCTCCCGGGACAGGGGACCTCATGAGCAGTTCTTC.

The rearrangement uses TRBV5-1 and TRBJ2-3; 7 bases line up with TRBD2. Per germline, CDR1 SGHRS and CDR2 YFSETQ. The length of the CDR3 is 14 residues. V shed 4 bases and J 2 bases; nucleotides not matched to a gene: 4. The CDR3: CASSRDYSTDTQYF. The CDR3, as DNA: TGCGCCAGCAGCCGGGACTACTCCACAGATACGCAGTATTTT.

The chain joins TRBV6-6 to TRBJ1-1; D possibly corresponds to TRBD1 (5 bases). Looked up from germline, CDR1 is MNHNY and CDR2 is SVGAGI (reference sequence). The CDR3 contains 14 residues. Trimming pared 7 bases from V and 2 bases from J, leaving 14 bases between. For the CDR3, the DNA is TGTGCCAGCACCGCGACAGAGACTAACACTGAAGCTTTCTTT. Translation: CASTATETNTEAFF.

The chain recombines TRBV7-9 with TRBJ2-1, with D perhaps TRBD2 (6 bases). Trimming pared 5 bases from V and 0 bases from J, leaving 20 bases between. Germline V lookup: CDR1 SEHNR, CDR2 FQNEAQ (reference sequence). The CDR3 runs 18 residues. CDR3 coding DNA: TGTGCCAGCAGCCCCCCTAATGACGGGAGAGGCTCCTACAATGAGCAGTTCTTC. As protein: CASSPPNDGRGSYNEQFF. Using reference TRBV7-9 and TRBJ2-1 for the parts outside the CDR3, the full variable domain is DTGVSQNPRHKITKRGQNVTFRCDPISEHNRLYWYRQTLGQGPEFLTYFQNEAQLEKSRLLSDRFSAERPKGSFSTLEIQRTEQGDSAMYLCASSPPNDGRGSYNEQFFGPGTRLTVL.

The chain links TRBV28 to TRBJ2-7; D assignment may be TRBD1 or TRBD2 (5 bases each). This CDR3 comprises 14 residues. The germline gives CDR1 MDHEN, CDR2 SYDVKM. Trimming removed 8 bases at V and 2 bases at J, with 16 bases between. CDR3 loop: CASSTGTLPYEQYF. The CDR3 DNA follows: TGTGCCAGCTCCACCGGGACCCTGCCCTACGAGCAGTACTTC. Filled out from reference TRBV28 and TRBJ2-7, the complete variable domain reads DVKVTQSSRYLVKRTGEKVFLECVQDMDHENMFWYRQDPGLGLRLIYFSYDVKMKEKGDIPEGYSVSREKKERFSLILESASTNQTSMYLCASSTGTLPYEQYFGPGTRLTVT.

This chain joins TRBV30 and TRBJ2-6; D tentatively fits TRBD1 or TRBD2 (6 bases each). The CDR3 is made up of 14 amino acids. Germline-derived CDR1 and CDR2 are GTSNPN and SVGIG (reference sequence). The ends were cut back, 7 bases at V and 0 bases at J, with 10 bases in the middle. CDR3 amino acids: CASRGPSGANVLTF. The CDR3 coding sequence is TGTGCCTCCCGGGGGCCCTCTGGGGCCAACGTCCTGACTTTC.

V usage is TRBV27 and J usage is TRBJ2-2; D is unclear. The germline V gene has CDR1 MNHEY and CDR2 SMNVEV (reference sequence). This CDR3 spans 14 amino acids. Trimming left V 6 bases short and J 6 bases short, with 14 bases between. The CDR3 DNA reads TGTGCCAGCAGAATCAGCGCTAACCCCGGGGAGCTGTTTTTT. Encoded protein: CASRISANPGELFF.

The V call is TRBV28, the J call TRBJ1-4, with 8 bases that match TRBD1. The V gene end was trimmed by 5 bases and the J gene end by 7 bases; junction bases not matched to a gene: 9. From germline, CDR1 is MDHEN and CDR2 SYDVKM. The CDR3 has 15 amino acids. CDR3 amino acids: CASSPGGRGREKLFF. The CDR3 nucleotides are TGTGCCAGCAGTCCTGGAGGCAGGGGGCGTGAAAAACTGTTTTTT.

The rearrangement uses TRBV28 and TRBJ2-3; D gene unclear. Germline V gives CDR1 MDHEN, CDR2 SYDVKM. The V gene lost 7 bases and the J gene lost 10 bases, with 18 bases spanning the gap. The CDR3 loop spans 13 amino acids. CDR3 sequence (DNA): TGTGCCAGCAAGGACCTATTAGTCAGTCCGCAGTATTTT. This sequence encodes CASKDLLVSPQYF.

Here the CDR3 reads CASSVMMNNEQFF. The CDR3 bases are TGTGCCAGCAGTGTAATGATGAACAATGAGCAGTTCTTC. The chain has TRBV2 and TRBJ2-1; no clear D. The CDR3 loop spans 13 amino acids. CDR1 is SNHLY and CDR2 is FYNNEI in the germline V gene. V lost 4 bases and J lost 5, with 9 bases in between.

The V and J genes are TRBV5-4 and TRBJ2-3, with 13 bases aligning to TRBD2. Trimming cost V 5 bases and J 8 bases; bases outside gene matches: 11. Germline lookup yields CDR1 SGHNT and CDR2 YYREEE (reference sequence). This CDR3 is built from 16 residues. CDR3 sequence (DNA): TGTGCCAGCAGTTCTTCACTAGCGGGAGGGCAGAGTACGCAGTATTTT. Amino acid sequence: CASSSSLAGGQSTQYF.

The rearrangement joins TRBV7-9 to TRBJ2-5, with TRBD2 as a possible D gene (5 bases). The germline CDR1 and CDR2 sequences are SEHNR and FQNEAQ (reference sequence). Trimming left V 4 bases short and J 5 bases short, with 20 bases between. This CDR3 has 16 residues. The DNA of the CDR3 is TGTGCCAGCAGCTCGAAGGCGGGCCATCTAGGGGAGACCCAGTACTTC. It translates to CASSSKAGHLGETQYF. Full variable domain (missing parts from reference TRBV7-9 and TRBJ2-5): DTGVSQNPRHKITKRGQNVTFRCDPISEHNRLYWYRQTLGQGPEFLTYFQNEAQLEKSRLLSDRFSAERPKGSFSTLEIQRTEQGDSAMYLCASSSKAGHLGETQYFGPGTRLLVL.

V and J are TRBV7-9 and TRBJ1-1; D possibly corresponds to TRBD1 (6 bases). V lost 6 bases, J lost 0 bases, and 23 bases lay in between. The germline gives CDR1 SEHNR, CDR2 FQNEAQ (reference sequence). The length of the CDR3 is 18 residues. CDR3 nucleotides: TGTGCCAGCAGGTTTTACAGGGTCGATATTTCCATGAACACTGAAGCTTTCTTT. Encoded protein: CASRFYRVDISMNTEAFF. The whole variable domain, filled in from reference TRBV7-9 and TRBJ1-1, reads DTGVSQNPRHKITKRGQNVTFRCDPISEHNRLYWYRQTLGQGPEFLTYFQNEAQLEKSRLLSDRFSAERPKGSFSTLEIQRTEQGDSAMYLCASRFYRVDISMNTEAFFGQGTRLTVV.

The chain's CDR3 is CASSAGRETQYF. The DNA of the CDR3 is TGTGCCAGCAGTGCAGGGCGAGAGACCCAGTACTTC. The genes are TRBV2 and TRBJ2-5; TRBD1 might be the D (5 bases). Germline V gene data show CDR1 as SNHLY and CDR2 as FYNNEI. This CDR3 comprises 12 residues. V lost 4 bases and J lost 4, with 7 bases in between.

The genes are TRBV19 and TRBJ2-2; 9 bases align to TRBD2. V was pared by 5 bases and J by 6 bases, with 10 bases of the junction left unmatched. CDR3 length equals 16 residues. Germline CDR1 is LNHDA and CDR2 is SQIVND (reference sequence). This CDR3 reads CASSSSYSGRAGELFF. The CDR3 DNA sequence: TGTGCCAGTAGTTCCTCCTATAGCGGGAGAGCCGGGGAGCTGTTTTTT.

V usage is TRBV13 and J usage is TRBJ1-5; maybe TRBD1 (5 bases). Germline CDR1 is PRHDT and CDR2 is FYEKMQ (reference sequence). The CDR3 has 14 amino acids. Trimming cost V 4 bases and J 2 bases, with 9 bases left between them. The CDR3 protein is CASSSRVGNQPQHF. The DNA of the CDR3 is TGTGCCAGCAGCTCCAGGGTTGGCAATCAGCCCCAGCATTTT.

The CDR3 coding sequence is TGCGCCAGCAGCTTGGCCGGGTTCTCTGGGGCCAACGTCCTGACTTTC. It codes for CASSLAGFSGANVLTF. The chain carries TRBV5-1 and TRBJ2-6, with D hard to call. Germline V CDR1 and CDR2: SGHRS, YFSETQ. This CDR3 is built from 16 residues. Deletions cut 0 bases from V and 0 bases from J, with 7 bases between.

The CDR3 protein is CATSGATGTNEKLFF. The CDR3 bases are TGTGCCACCAGTGGTGCGACAGGAACTAATGAAAAACTGTTTTTT. This chain joins TRBV24-1 and TRBJ1-4; possible D gene TRBD1, 6 bases. V shed 5 bases and J shed 1 base, with 10 bases lying between them. This CDR3 is 15 amino acids long. In germline, CDR1 is KGHDR, CDR2 SFDVKD.

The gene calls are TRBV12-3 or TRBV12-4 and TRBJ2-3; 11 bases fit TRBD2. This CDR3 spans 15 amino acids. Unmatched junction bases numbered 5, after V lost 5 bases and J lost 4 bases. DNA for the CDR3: TGTGCCAGCAGTCCACTAGCGGGAGCCCCAGATACGCAGTATTTT. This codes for CASSPLAGAPDTQYF.

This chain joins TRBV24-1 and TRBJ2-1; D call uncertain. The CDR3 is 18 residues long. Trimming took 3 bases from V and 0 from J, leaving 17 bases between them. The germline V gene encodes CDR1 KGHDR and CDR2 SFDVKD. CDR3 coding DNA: TGTGCCACCAGTGATCTTCGCGCCCCGAGCACCTCCTACAATGAGCAGTTCTTC. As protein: CATSDLRAPSTSYNEQFF.

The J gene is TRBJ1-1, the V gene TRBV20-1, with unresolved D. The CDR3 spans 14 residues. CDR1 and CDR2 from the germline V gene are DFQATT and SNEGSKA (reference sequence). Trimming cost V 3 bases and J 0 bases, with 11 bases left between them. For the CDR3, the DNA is TGCAGTGCTAGGACCGGAGGAGTGAACACTGAAGCTTTCTTT. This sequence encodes CSARTGGVNTEAFF.

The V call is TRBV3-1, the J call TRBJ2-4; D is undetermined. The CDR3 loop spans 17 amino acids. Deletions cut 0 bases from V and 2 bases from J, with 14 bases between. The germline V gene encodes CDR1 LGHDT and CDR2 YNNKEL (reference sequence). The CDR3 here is CASSQDPPKGTKNIQYF. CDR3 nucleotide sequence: TGTGCCAGCAGCCAAGATCCCCCGAAGGGAACCAAAAACATTCAGTACTTC. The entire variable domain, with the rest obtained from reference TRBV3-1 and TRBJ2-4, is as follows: DTAVSQTPKYLVTQMGNDKSIKCEQNLGHDTMYWYKQDSKKFLKIMFSYNNKELIINETVPNRFSPKSPDKAHLNLHINSLELGDSAVYFCASSQDPPKGTKNIQYFGAGTRLSVL.

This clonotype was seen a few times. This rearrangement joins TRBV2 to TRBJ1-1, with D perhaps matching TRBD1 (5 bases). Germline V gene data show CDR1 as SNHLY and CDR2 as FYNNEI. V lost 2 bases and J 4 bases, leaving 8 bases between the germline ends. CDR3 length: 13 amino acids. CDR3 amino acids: CASSEQGGTEAFF. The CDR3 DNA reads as TGTGCCAGCAGTGAACAGGGTGGCACTGAAGCTTTCTTT.

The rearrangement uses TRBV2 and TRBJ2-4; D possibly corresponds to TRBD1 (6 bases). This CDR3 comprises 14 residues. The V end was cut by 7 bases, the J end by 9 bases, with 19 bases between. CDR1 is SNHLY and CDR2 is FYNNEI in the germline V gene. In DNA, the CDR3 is TGTGCCAGCAAACCTCAGGGGAGTATTTCCATTCAGTACTTC. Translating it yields CASKPQGSISIQYF.

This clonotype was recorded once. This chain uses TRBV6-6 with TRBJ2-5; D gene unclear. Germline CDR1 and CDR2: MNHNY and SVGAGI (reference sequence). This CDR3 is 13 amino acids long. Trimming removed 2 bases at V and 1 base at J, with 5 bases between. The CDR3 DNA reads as TGTGCCAGCAGTTACGTCAGCCAAGAGACCCAGTACTTC. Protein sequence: CASSYVSQETQYF.

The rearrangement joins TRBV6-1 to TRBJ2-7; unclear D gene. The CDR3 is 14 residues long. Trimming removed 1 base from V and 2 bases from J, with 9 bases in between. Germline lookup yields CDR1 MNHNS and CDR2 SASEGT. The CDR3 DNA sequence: TGTGCCAGCAGTGAAGGATCCAGAGCCTACGAGCAGTACTTC. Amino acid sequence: CASSEGSRAYEQYF.

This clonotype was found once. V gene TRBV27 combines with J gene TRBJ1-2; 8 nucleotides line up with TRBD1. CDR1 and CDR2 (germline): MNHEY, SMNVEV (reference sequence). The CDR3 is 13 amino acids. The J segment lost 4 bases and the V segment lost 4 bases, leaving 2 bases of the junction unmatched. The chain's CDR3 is CASSSTGGYGYTF. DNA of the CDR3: TGTGCCAGCAGTTCCACAGGGGGCTATGGCTACACCTTC.

The CDR3, as DNA: TGTGCCAGCAGTGAATCCCCCCCCGCTACTGAAGCTTTCTTT. Protein sequence: CASSESPPATEAFF. The V gene is TRBV25-1, the J gene TRBJ1-1; D is unclear. The ends were cut back, 1 base at V and 5 bases at J, with 11 bases in the middle. This CDR3 is 14 amino acids long. CDR1 and CDR2 (germline): MGHDK, SYGVNS.